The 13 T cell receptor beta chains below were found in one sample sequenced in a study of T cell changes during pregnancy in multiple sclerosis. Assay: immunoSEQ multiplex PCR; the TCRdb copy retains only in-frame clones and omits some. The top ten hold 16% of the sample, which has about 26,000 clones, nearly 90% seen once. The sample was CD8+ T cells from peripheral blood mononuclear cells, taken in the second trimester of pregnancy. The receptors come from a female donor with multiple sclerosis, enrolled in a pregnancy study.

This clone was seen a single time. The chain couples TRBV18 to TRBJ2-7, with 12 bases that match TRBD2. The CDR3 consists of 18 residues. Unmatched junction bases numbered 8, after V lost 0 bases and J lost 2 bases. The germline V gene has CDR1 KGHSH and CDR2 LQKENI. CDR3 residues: CASSPPTSGRRAPYEQYF. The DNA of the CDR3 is TGTGCCAGCTCACCACCGACTAGCGGGAGAAGGGCACCCTACGAGCAGTACTTC.

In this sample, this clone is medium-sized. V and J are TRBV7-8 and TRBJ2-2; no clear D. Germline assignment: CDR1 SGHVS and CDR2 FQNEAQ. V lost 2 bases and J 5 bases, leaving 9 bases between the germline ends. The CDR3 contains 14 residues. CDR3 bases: TGTGCCAGCAGCTTAAACCCGAGTACCGGGGAGCTGTTTTTT. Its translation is CASSLNPSTGELFF.

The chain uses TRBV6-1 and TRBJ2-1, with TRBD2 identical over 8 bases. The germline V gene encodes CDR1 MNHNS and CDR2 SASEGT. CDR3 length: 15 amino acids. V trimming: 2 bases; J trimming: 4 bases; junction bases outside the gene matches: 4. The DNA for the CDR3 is TGTGCCAGCAGTGAAAAAGCGGGAGATTACAATGAGCAGTTCTTC. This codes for CASSEKAGDYNEQFF.

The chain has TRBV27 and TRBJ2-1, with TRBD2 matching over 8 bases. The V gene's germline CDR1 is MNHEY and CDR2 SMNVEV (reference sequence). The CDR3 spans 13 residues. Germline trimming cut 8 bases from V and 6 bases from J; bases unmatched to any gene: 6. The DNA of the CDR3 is TGTGCCAGCCGTTATGGACTAGCCAATGAGCAGTTCTTC. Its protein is CASRYGLANEQFF.

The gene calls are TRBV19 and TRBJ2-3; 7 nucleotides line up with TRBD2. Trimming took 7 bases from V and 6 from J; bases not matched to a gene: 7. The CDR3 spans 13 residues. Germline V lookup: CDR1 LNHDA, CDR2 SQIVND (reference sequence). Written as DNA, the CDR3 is TGTGCCAGTACGGGCGGGAGCCCGGATACGCAGTATTTT. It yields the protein CASTGGSPDTQYF. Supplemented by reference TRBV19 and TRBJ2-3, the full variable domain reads DGGITQSPKYLFRKEGQNVTLSCEQNLNHDAMYWYRQDPGQGLRLIYYSQIVNDFQKGDIAEGYSVSREKKESFPLTVTSAQKNPTAFYLCASTGGSPDTQYFGPGTRLTVL.

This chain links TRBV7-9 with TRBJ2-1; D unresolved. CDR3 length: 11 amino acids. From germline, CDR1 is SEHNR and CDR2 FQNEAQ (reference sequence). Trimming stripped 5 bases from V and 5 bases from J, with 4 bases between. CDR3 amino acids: CASSANNEQFF. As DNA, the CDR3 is TGTGCCAGCAGCGCTAACAATGAGCAGTTCTTC. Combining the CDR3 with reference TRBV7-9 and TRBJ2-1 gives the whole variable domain DTGVSQNPRHKITKRGQNVTFRCDPISEHNRLYWYRQTLGQGPEFLTYFQNEAQLEKSRLLSDRFSAERPKGSFSTLEIQRTEQGDSAMYLCASSANNEQFFGPGTRLTVL.

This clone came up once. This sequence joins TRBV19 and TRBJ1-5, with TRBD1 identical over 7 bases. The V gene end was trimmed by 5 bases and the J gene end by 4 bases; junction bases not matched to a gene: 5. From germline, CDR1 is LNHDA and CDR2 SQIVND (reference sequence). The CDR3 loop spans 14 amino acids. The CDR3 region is CASSWGQKNQPQHF. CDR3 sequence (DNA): TGTGCCAGTAGTTGGGGACAGAAAAATCAGCCCCAGCATTTT.

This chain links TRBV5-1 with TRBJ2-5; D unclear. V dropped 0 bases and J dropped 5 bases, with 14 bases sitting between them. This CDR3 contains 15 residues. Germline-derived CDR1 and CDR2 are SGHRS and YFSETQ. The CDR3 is CASSLVLVNVETQYF. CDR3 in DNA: TGCGCCAGCAGCTTGGTGTTAGTGAATGTGGAGACCCAGTACTTC.

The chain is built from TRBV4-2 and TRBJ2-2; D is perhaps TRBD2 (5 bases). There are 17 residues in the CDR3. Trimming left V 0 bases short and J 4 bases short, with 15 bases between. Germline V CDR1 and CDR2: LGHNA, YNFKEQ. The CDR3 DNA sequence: TGTGCCAGCAGCCAAGAGGTCTGGGCAGCGGCCACCGGGGAGCTGTTTTTT. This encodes CASSQEVWAAATGELFF.

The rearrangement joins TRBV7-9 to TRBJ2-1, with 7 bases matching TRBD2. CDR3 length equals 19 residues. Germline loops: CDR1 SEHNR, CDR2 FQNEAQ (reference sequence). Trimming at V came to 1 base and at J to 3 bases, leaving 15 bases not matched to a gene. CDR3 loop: CASSLVGDYGPAGYNEQFF. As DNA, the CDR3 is TGTGCCAGCAGCTTAGTAGGGGACTACGGACCCGCAGGCTACAATGAGCAGTTCTTC.

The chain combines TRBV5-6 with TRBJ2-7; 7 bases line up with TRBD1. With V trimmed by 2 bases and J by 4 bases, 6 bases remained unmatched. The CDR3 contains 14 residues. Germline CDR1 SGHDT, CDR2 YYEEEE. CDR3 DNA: TGTGCCAGCAGCTTCACCGGGACAGAATACGAGCAGTACTTC. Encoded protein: CASSFTGTEYEQYF.

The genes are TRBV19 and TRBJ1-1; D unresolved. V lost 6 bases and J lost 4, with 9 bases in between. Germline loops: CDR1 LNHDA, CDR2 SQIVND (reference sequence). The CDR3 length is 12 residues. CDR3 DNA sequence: TGTGCCAGTAGGGATGGAGTCACTGAAGCTTTCTTT. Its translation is CASRDGVTEAFF.

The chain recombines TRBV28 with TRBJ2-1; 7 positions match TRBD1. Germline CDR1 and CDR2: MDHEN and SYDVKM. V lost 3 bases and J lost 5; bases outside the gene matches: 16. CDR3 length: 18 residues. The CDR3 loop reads CASSFRTPTGLDNNEQFF. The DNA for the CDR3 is TGTGCCAGCAGTTTTCGTACCCCGACAGGGCTTGATAACAATGAGCAGTTCTTC.